This entry lists 31 T cell receptor beta chains sequenced from one sample in a study of T cells after yellow fever vaccination. MiXCR, run by TCRdb on the 5' RACE reads, gives a single entry per CDR3 protein. The sample carries more than 80,000 distinct CDR3 sequences, about 6% recorded once. Material: CD8+ T cells sorted from PBMCs, obtained 10 days after the yellow fever booster vaccination. Receptor source: a young man who received the YFV17D yellow fever vaccine.

The chain couples TRBV29-1 to TRBJ2-2; 8 bases agree with TRBD2. V lost 4 bases to trimming and J lost 2 bases; unmatched junction nucleotides: 6. Germline V gene data show CDR1 as SQVTM and CDR2 as ANQGSEA. This CDR3 is built from 15 residues. CDR3: CSVVRAGDNTGELFF. The CDR3 DNA follows: TGCAGCGTTGTTCGAGCGGGGGATAACACCGGGGAGCTGTTTTTT.

This clonotype was counted only a few times. The chain employs TRBV30 and TRBJ2-7; D gene unclear. The V end lost 4 bases, the J end lost 4 bases, and 17 bases lay between the germline ends. Germline V lookup: CDR1 GTSNPN, CDR2 SVGIG (reference sequence). This CDR3 is 14 amino acids long. The CDR3 coding sequence is TGTGCCTGGACCGCCGTGGGCAAACGGTACGAGCAGTACTTC. It translates to CAWTAVGKRYEQYF. The entire variable domain, with the rest obtained from reference TRBV30 and TRBJ2-7, is as follows: SQTIHQWPATLVQPVGSPLSLECTVEGTSNPNLYWYRQAAGRGLQLLFYSVGIGQISSEVPQNLSASRPQDRQFILSSKKLLLSDSGFYLCAWTAVGKRYEQYFGPGTRLTVT.

This clonotype was seen at least ten times. This chain links TRBV7-8 with TRBJ2-7; D is undetermined. Germline V CDR1 and CDR2: SGHVS, FQNEAQ. This CDR3 region has 11 residues. With 5 bases removed from V and 6 bases from J, the gap between germline ends came to 8 bases. The CDR3 loop is CASSLNSEQYV. The CDR3 DNA reads TGTGCCAGCAGCCTTAACTCCGAGCAGTACGTC.

The sample holds a few counts of this clonotype. This chain joins TRBV7-3 and TRBJ2-7; D gene uncertain. V was trimmed by 3 bases and J by 0 bases, leaving 12 bases between them. Germline V gene lookup returns CDR1 SGHTA and CDR2 FQGTGA. CDR3 length: 15 residues. This CDR3 reads CASSFRAPCSYEQYV. The CDR3 coding sequence is TGTGCCAGCAGCTTCCGGGCTCCGTGCTCCTACGAGCAGTACGTC.

Only a few counts were recorded for this clonotype. CDR3 DNA sequence: TGCGCCAGCAGCTTCCCGGGACATGAGGCTGAAGCTTTCTTT. Its translation: CASSFPGHEAEAFF. The chain carries TRBV5-1 and TRBJ1-1; weak D call: TRBD1 (6 bases). CDR1 SGHRS and CDR2 YFSETQ come from the germline V gene. V lost 2 bases and J lost 6, with 14 bases in between. The CDR3 length is 14 residues.

This clonotype has at least ten counts. The V gene is TRBV3-1, the J gene TRBJ2-3, with 8 bases aligning to TRBD2. The CDR3 loop spans 15 amino acids. The germline gives CDR1 LGHDT, CDR2 YNNKEL (reference sequence). The V segment lost 1 base and the J segment 4 bases; nucleotides outside the gene matches: 4. The CDR3 is CASSQAGGPADTQYF. CDR3 coding DNA: TGTGCCAGCAGCCAAGCGGGGGGGCCTGCAGATACGCAGTATTTT.

This clonotype was detected many times. V usage is TRBV9 and J usage is TRBJ2-1; D unclear. Between the trimmed V and J ends, which lost 4 bases and 12 bases, there was a span of 17 bases. This CDR3 has 13 residues. Germline V gene sequence: CDR1 SGDLS, CDR2 YYNGEE. CDR3 coding DNA: TGTGCCAGCAGCCCGAAGACTGGGAACATGCAGTTCTTC. Translating it yields CASSPKTGNMQFF.

This clonotype was recorded at least ten times. The V call is TRBV11-2, the J call TRBJ2-3, with D tentatively TRBD1 (5 bases). The CDR3 covers 13 residues. V was cut by 5 bases and J by 2 bases, with 8 bases left in between. Germline CDR1 is SGHAT and CDR2 is FQNNGV. The CDR3 sequence: CASSLTATDTQYF. The CDR3 DNA reads TGTGCCAGCAGCCTGACAGCCACAGATACGCAGTATTTT.

This clonotype was detected only a few times. This chain connects TRBV5-1 to TRBJ2-3; 7 bases are shared with TRBD1. The CDR3 is made up of 15 amino acids. Germline CDR1 SGHRS, CDR2 YFSETQ. The junction had 4 bases not matched to a gene; V was cut back by 3 bases and J by 0 bases. CDR3 sequence (DNA): TGCGCCAGCAGCTGGGGACAGTCAAGCACAGATACGCAGTATTTT. It codes for CASSWGQSSTDTQYF.

CDR3 sequence reads: CASSLSGRETQYF. CDR3 sequence (DNA): TGTGCCAGCAGCTTAAGTGGAAGAGAGACCCAGTACTTC. V and J are TRBV7-2 and TRBJ2-5, with no clear D. V was pared by 2 bases and J by 4 bases, with 8 bases between. CDR1 SGHTA and CDR2 FQGNSA come from the germline V gene. The CDR3 runs to 13 residues.

The gene calls are TRBV29-1 and TRBJ2-3; perhaps D is TRBD1 or TRBD2 (5 bases each). The CDR3 has 13 amino acids. V was cut by 1 base and J by 3 bases, with 8 bases left in between. Germline V gives CDR1 SQVTM, CDR2 ANQGSEA. This CDR3 is CSVEAGHTDTQYF. The CDR3 DNA sequence: TGCAGCGTTGAAGCGGGGCATACAGATACGCAGTATTTT.

V gene TRBV7-9 combines with J gene TRBJ2-6; D might be TRBD1 (6 bases). This CDR3 is 17 amino acids long. The ends were cut back, 5 bases at V and 2 bases at J, with 16 bases in the middle. Germline V gene sequence: CDR1 SEHNR, CDR2 FQNEAQ (reference sequence). The CDR3: CASSPNIWGPGANVLTF. The CDR3 DNA is TGTGCCAGCAGCCCAAATATATGGGGGCCTGGGGCCAACGTCCTGACTTTC.

The V gene is TRBV7-9, the J gene TRBJ2-2; D remains ambiguous. Trimming took 7 bases from V and 2 from J, leaving 17 bases between them. The CDR3 sequence is 16 residues long. Germline loops: CDR1 SEHNR, CDR2 FQNEAQ (reference sequence). In DNA, the CDR3 is TGTGCCAGCACCAGGTCGGGCACCCTAAACACCGGGGAGCTGTTTTTT. Translating gives CASTRSGTLNTGELFF.

This chain joins TRBV7-9 and TRBJ1-4; TRBD1 aligns across 9 bases. Trimming cost V 5 bases and J 0 bases; bases outside gene matches: 1. The CDR3 totals 15 residues. Germline V gives CDR1 SEHNR, CDR2 FQNEAQ (reference sequence). In DNA, the CDR3 is TGTGCCAGCAGCCGGACAGGGGCAACTAATGAAAAACTGTTTTTT. Protein: CASSRTGATNEKLFF.

The chain joins TRBV27 to TRBJ1-2, with TRBD1 matching 7 bases. Germline assignment: CDR1 MNHEY and CDR2 SMNVEV (reference sequence). This CDR3 is built from 16 residues. V lost 0 bases and J lost 3; bases outside the gene matches: 7. Here the CDR3 DNA reads TGTGCCAGCAGTTTATCGATTGGACAGGTACACTATGGCTACACCTTC. Protein: CASSLSIGQVHYGYTF.

The rearrangement links TRBV19 to TRBJ2-1; 10 nucleotides line up with TRBD1. The CDR3 totals 15 residues. Looked up from germline, CDR1 is LNHDA and CDR2 is SQIVND (reference sequence). J gave up 2 bases and V 5 bases, and 3 bases lay outside the gene matches. CDR3 loop: CASSPDRGPYNEQFF. The CDR3 DNA follows: TGTGCCAGTAGTCCAGACAGGGGGCCCTACAATGAGCAGTTCTTC.

This clonotype has a handful of counts. The chain employs TRBV12-3 or TRBV12-4 and TRBJ2-2; no clear D. The CDR3 totals 14 residues. V was cut by 1 base and J by 7 bases, with 10 bases left in between. This CDR3 reads CASSLGARSGELFF. The CDR3 DNA sequence: TGTGCCAGCAGTTTAGGGGCCCGGAGCGGGGAGCTGTTTTTT.

The sample holds a few counts of this clonotype. V and J are TRBV9 and TRBJ1-1; unclear D gene. V gave up 4 bases and J gave up 8 bases, with 12 bases separating them. This CDR3 region has 12 residues. Germline values: CDR1 SGDLS, CDR2 YYNGEE. The CDR3 DNA reads TGTGCCAGCAGCCCTTTCCGGGCCGAAGCTTTCTTT. This translates into CASSPFRAEAFF. Filled out from reference TRBV9 and TRBJ1-1, the complete variable domain reads DSGVTQTPKHLITATGQRVTLRCSPRSGDLSVYWYQQSLDQGLQFLIQYYNGEERAKGNILERFSAQQFPDLHSELNLSSLELGDSALYFCASSPFRAEAFFGQGTRLTVV.

This clonotype has a count of ten or more. This chain uses TRBV4-3 with TRBJ2-3, with 11 bases fitting TRBD1. The CDR3 runs 16 residues. V was pared by 0 bases and J by 6 bases, with 5 bases of the junction left unmatched. From germline, CDR1 is LGHNA and CDR2 YSLEER. The CDR3 sequence is CASSQDRTGGADTQYF. The CDR3 nucleotides read TGCGCCAGCAGCCAAGATCGGACAGGGGGCGCGGATACGCAGTATTTT.

This clonotype has just a few counts. V and J are TRBV30 and TRBJ1-1; D gene unclear. Between the trimmed V and J ends, which lost 0 bases and 3 bases, there was a span of 5 bases. Per germline, CDR1 GTSNPN and CDR2 SVGIG (reference sequence). The CDR3 covers 12 residues. CDR3 DNA: TGTGCCTGGAGTGTCCGGGACACTGAAGCTTTCTTT. Its protein is CAWSVRDTEAFF.

This clonotype came up many times. The rearrangement joins TRBV5-1 to TRBJ2-1; unclear D gene. Deletions cut 2 bases from V and 8 bases from J, with 11 bases between. The CDR3 covers 13 residues. The V gene's germline CDR1 is SGHRS and CDR2 YFSETQ. CDR3 loop: CASSLDILDEQFF. The CDR3 bases are TGCGCCAGCAGCTTAGACATCTTGGATGAGCAGTTCTTC.

This chain links TRBV7-9 with TRBJ2-7; D not certain. This CDR3 has 13 amino acids. V was pared by 5 bases and J by 1 base, with 9 bases between. Germline V CDR1 and CDR2: SEHNR, FQNEAQ (reference sequence). This chain's CDR3 is CASSPQVSYEQYV. The DNA of the CDR3 is TGTGCCAGCAGCCCTCAGGTGTCCTACGAGCAGTACGTC.

The V call is TRBV20-1, the J call TRBJ1-1, with 10 bases fitting TRBD1. Germline V CDR1 and CDR2: DFQATT, SNEGSKA (reference sequence). With V trimmed by 5 bases and J by 0 bases, 9 bases remained unmatched. The CDR3 extends over 16 amino acids. CDR3 nucleotide sequence: TGCAGTGCTTGGGACAGGGGCCATTTGATGAACACTGAAGCTTTCTTT. This encodes CSAWDRGHLMNTEAFF.

This clonotype was picked up a small number of times. The V gene is TRBV27, the J gene TRBJ1-1; D is possibly TRBD1 (5 bases). V lost 6 bases and J 8 bases, leaving 19 bases between the germline ends. The V gene's germline CDR1 is MNHEY and CDR2 SMNVEV (reference sequence). This CDR3 is 14 amino acids long. CDR3 protein: CASRDQGAEEEAFF. CDR3 bases: TGTGCCAGCAGGGATCAAGGGGCAGAGGAAGAAGCTTTCTTT.

This chain connects TRBV4-3 to TRBJ2-7; 9 bases fit TRBD1. Germline CDR1 LGHNA, CDR2 YSLEER. CDR3 length: 19 residues. Trimming removed 1 base from V and 4 bases from J; junction bases left unmatched: 17. CDR3 bases: TGCGCCAGCAGCCAAGTGAGTGGCGCGGGACAGGGCATAGGGTACGAGCAGTACGTC. Protein: CASSQVSGAGQGIGYEQYV.

This clonotype was counted ten times or more. The rearrangement links TRBV5-1 to TRBJ2-7; TRBD1 aligns across 11 bases. CDR3 length: 17 amino acids. V lost 7 bases, J lost 2 bases, and 14 bases stayed unmatched. Germline values: CDR1 SGHRS, CDR2 YFSETQ. The DNA for the CDR3 is TGCGCCAGCGTAACAACAACGGGACAGGGGGTCCCCTACGAGCAGTACGTC. It encodes CASVTTTGQGVPYEQYV.

The chain combines TRBV12-3 or TRBV12-4 with TRBJ2-1; D gene ambiguous. The CDR3 length is 13 residues. The V and J ends lost 4 bases and 7 bases respectively, with 11 bases between them. CDR3 nucleotide sequence: TGTGCCAGCAGTTCCGCGGCTGGAAATGAGCAGTTCTTC. This encodes CASSSAAGNEQFF.

This clonotype was found many times. The V gene is TRBV7-2, the J gene TRBJ2-7, with no clear D. The CDR3 sequence is 13 residues long. Germline assignment: CDR1 SGHTA and CDR2 FQGNSA. Trimming removed 1 base from V and 3 bases from J, with 7 bases in between. The CDR3 reads CASSLDVGYEQYF. CDR3 DNA sequence: TGTGCCAGCAGCTTAGATGTCGGCTACGAGCAGTACTTC.

This clonotype was seen a few times. The chain carries TRBV29-1 and TRBJ2-1, with a tentative D call TRBD1 (5 bases). This CDR3 contains 14 residues. Looked up from germline, CDR1 is SQVTM and CDR2 is ANQGSEA. V lost 0 bases, J lost 5 bases, and 11 bases lay in between. The CDR3 DNA follows: TGCAGCGTTGAAGATACCCGGACAAACAATGAGCAGTTCTTC. Translated, it gives CSVEDTRTNNEQFF.

This clonotype was seen a few times. CDR3 DNA: TGTGCCAGCATTACGACAGGGGAAGGCTACACCTTC. Translating it yields CASITTGEGYTF. The V and J genes are TRBV5-4 and TRBJ1-2; TRBD1 matches at 8 bases. Germline V gene sequence: CDR1 SGHNT, CDR2 YYREEE (reference sequence). The CDR3 is 12 residues long. Unmatched junction bases numbered 6, after V lost 6 bases and J lost 8 bases.

The chain couples TRBV7-9 to TRBJ1-2; D remains unclear. Germline V gene sequence: CDR1 SEHNR, CDR2 FQNEAQ (reference sequence). V lost 3 bases, J lost 5 bases, and 7 bases lay in between. The CDR3 contains 12 residues. This CDR3 is CASSLPGYGYTF. The CDR3 DNA follows: TGTGCCAGCAGCTTGCCGGGGTATGGCTACACCTTC.